These T cell receptor beta chains were read from a single sample in a study of shared clonotypes between healthy human individuals. Sequencing was performed with immunoSEQ multiplex PCR; in TCRdb, only in-frame clones are kept and a portion is missing. The sample consists of roughly 1,800,000 clones, around 96% of them appearing once. Sequencing was performed on naive CD8+ T cells sorted from blood. The receptor source for this set is a man between 18 and 29 years old in good health. The conserved cysteine and the conserved F or W are not part of the CDR3 here. Clone size is not always given. Where it is, it says once, few, many or a class for expanded clones.

v_call,clone_size,cdr3_aa
TRBV6-1,-,ASSERGAYNEQF
TRBV25-1,-,ATDTGSSSTDTQY
TRBV4-1,-,ASSQGDGGELF
TRBV7-8,-,ASSSIGTESMNTEAF
TRBV7-2,-,ASSLGKTYEQY
TRBV5-1,-,ASSLDGTGIGVDGYT
TRBV11-2,-,ASSQGLAGAYEQY
TRBV2,-,ASSIAGGGTDTQY
TRBV11-2,-,ASSAQMYQETQY
TRBV7-9,-,ASSSGETSVNEQY
TRBV7-2,-,ASSLDPGYGYT
TRBV5-1,-,ASSLATGLAGLSSYNEQF
TRBV9,-,ASSVGDRGLGNEQF
TRBV5-1,once,ASSLDEGTPYEQY
TRBV30,-,AWTGTVNTEAF
TRBV5-1,once,ASSRPSGGEVDTQY
TRBV4-2,-,ASSQDRDSYGYT
TRBV7-8,-,ASSLEAGVLGSGNQPQH
TRBV5-1,-,ASSWGTGMGETQY
TRBV7-9,-,ASSAGTGELGTEAF
TRBV4-1,-,ASSQEGTNEQF
TRBV7-5,-,ARSPREIHGYT
TRBV7-2,-,ASSMTLAGPTDTQY
TRBV30,few,AWSANSGTEAF
TRBV6-6,once,ASSTWDTATGELF